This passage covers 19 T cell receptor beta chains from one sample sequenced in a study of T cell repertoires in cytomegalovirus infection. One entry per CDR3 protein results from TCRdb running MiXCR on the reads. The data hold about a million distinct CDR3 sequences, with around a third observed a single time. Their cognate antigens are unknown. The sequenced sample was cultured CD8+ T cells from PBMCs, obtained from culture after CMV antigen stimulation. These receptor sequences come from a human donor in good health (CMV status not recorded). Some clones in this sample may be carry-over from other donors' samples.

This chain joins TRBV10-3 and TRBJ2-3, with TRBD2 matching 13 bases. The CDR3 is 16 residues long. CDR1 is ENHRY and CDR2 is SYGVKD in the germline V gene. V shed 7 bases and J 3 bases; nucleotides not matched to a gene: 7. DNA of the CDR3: TGTGCCATCAATTCACTAGCGGGGGGGCCTACAGATACGCAGTATTTT. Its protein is CAINSLAGGPTDTQYF.

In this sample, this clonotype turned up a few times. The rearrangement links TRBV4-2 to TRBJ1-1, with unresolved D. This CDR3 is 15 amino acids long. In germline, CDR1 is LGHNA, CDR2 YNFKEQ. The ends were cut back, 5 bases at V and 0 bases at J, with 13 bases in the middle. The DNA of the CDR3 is TGTGCCAGCAGCAAACGGACGGGAATGAACACTGAAGCTTTCTTT. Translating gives CASSKRTGMNTEAFF.

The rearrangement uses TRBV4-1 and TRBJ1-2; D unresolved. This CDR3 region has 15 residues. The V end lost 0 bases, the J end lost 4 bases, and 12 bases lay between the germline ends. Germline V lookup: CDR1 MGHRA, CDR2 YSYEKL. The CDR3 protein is CASSQDHIALYGYTF. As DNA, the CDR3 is TGCGCCAGCAGCCAAGACCACATCGCCCTCTATGGCTACACCTTC.

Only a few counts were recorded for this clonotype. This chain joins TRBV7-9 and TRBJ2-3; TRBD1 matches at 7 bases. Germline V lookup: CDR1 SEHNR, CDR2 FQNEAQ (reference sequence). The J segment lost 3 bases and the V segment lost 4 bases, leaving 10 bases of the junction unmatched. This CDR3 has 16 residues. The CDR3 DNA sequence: TGTGCCAGCAGCTCTCCACGGGACAGCTCAACAGATACGCAGTATTTT. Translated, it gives CASSSPRDSSTDTQYF.

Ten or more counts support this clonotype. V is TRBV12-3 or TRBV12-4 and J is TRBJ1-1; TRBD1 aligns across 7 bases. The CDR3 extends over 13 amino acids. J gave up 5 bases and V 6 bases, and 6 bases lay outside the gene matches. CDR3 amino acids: CASRYRGQTEAFF. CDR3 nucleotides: TGTGCCAGCAGATATAGGGGGCAGACTGAAGCTTTCTTT.

The CDR3 coding sequence is TGTGCCAGCAGCGTATCAGCCGGAGGGAATCAGCCCCAGCATTTT. Translation: CASSVSAGGNQPQHF. The V call is TRBV9, the J call TRBJ1-5; D is undetermined. The germline V gene encodes CDR1 SGDLS and CDR2 YYNGEE. This CDR3 comprises 15 residues. V lost 1 base, J lost 4 bases, and 12 bases lay in between.

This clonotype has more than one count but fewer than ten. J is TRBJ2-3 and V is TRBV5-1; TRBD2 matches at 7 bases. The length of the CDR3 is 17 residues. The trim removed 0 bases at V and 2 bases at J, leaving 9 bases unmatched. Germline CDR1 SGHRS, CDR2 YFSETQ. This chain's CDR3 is CASSLGGLADITDTQYF. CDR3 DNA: TGCGCCAGCAGCTTGGGAGGTCTAGCGGATATCACAGATACGCAGTATTTT.

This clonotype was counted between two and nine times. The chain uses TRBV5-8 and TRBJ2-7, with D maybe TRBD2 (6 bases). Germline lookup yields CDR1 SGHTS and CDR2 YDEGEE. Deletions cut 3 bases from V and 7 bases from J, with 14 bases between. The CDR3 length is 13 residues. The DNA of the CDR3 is TGTGCCAGCAGCTACGTTGGTCGGGGGGAGCAGTACGTC. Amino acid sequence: CASSYVGRGEQYV.

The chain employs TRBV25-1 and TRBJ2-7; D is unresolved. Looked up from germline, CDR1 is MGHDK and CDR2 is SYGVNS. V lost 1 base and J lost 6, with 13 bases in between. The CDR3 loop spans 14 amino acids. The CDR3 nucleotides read TGTGCCAGCAGTGAATCAGGCTGGCTCCTCGAGCAGTACTTC. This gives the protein CASSESGWLLEQYF.

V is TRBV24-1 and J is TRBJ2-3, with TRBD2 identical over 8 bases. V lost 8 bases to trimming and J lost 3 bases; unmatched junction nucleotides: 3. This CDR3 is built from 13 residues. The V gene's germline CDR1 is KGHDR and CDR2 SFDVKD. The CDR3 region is CATNGGATDTQYF. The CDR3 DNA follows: TGTGCCACCAACGGGGGGGCAACAGATACGCAGTATTTT.

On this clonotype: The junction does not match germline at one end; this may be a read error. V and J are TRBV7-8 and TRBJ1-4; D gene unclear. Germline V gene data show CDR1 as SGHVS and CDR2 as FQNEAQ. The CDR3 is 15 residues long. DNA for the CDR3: TGTACCAGCAGCCAACGGGAAAGTAATAATGAAAAACTGTTTTTT. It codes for CTSSQRESNNEKLFF. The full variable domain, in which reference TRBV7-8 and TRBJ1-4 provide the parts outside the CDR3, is GAGVSQSPRYKVAKRGQDVALRCDPISGHVSLFWYQQALGQGPEFLTYFQNEAQLDKSGLPSDRFFAERPEGSVSTLKIQRTQQEDSAVYLCTSSQRESNNEKLFFGSGTQLSVL.

The DNA of the CDR3 is TGCAGCGTTGGGGAGCGGGGGGGCAATCGCGAGCAGTACTTC. Residues: CSVGERGGNREQYF. V usage is TRBV29-1 and J usage is TRBJ2-7; 10 bases align to TRBD2. This CDR3 region has 14 residues. The germline CDR1 and CDR2 sequences are SQVTM and ANQGSEA. The trim removed 4 bases at V and 6 bases at J, leaving 9 bases unmatched.

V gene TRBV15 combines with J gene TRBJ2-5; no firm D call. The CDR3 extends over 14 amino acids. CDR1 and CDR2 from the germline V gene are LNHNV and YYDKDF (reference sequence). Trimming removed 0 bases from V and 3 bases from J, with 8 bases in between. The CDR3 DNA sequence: TGTGCCACCAGCAGAGAACCTGTTGAAGAGACCCAGTACTTC. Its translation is CATSREPVEETQYF.

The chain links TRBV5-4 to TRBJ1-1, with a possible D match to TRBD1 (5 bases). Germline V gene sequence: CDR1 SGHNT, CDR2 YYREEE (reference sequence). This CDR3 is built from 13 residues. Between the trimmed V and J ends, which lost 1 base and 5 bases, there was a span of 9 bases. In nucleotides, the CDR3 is TGTGCCAGCAGCTTGATCGAGGGGACTGAAGCTTTCTTT. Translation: CASSLIEGTEAFF.

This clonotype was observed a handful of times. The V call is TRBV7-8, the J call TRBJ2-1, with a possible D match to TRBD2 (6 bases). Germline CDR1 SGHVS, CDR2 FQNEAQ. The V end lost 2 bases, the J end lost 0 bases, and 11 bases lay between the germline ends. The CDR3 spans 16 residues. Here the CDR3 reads CASSLWGVHSYNEQFF. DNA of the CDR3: TGTGCCAGCAGCTTATGGGGGGTTCACTCCTACAATGAGCAGTTCTTC.

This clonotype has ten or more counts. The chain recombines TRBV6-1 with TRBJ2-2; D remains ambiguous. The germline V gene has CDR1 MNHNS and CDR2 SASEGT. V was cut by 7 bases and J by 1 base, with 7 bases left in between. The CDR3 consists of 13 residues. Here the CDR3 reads CASTRRNTGELFF. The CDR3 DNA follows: TGTGCCAGCACCAGGCGGAACACCGGGGAGCTGTTTTTT.

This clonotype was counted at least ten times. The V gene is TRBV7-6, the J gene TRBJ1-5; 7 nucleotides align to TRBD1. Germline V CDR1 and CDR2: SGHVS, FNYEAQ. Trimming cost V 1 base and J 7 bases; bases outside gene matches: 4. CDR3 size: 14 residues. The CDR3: CASSLGDRGQPQHF. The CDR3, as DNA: TGTGCCAGCAGCTTAGGGGACAGAGGGCAGCCCCAGCATTTT.

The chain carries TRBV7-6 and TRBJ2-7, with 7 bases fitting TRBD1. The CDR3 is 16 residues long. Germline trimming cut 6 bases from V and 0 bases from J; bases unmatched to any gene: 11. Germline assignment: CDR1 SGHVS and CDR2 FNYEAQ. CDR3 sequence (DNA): TGTGCCAGCAGTAACGGACAGGCCAACCCCTCCTACGAGCAGTACTTC. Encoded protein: CASSNGQANPSYEQYF.

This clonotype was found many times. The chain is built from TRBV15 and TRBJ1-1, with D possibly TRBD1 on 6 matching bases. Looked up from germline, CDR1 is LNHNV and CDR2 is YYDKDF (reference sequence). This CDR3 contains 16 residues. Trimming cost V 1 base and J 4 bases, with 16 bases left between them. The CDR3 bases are TGTGCCACCAGCAGAGGAGGCACAGGGTGGGGCACTGAAGCTTTCTTT. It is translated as CATSRGGTGWGTEAFF.